The 15 T cell receptor beta chains presented below share a single source sample, sequenced in a study of shared clonotypes between healthy human individuals. Naive-designated CD8 cells lacked CD45RO, were positively enriched for CCR7, and omitted terminally differentiated effector memory CD45RA+ cells. The method was immunoSEQ multiplex PCR; TCRdb's version includes in-frame clones alone and lacks a portion of them. There are some 2,100,000 clones in the sample; about 93% occur only once, and about 1.8% lies in the top ten. Sequenced: naive CD8+ T cells from PBMCs. The receptor set was obtained from a man between 18 and 29 years old in good health. Some clones in this sample may be carry-over from other donors' samples.

The chain couples TRBV4-1 to TRBJ2-7; the D gene is possibly TRBD1 (5 bases). The CDR3 loop spans 16 amino acids. V was clipped by 1 base and J by 2 bases, with 15 bases between them. CDR1 and CDR2 (germline): MGHRA, YSYEKL. The CDR3 spells CASSQALWGAAYEQYF. The CDR3 coding sequence is TGCGCCAGCAGCCAAGCTCTTTGGGGCGCGGCCTACGAGCAGTACTTC.

This CDR3 is CASRALGSGYTF. CDR3 DNA: TGTGCCAGCAGGGCACTCGGGTCTGGCTACACCTTC. The chain has TRBV9 and TRBJ1-2, with D hard to call. CDR1 SGDLS and CDR2 YYNGEE come from the germline V gene. There are 12 residues in the CDR3. V lost 5 bases, J lost 7 bases, and 12 bases lay in between.

The chain employs TRBV19 and TRBJ2-3; the D is unclear. The V gene lost 0 bases and the J gene lost 3 bases, with 4 bases spanning the gap. CDR1 LNHDA and CDR2 SQIVND come from the germline V gene (reference sequence). This CDR3 has 13 amino acids. The CDR3 DNA follows: TGTGCCAGTAGTATAGATCGAACAGATACGCAGTATTTT. Translation: CASSIDRTDTQYF. The whole variable domain, filled in from reference TRBV19 and TRBJ2-3, reads DGGITQSPKYLFRKEGQNVTLSCEQNLNHDAMYWYRQDPGQGLRLIYYSQIVNDFQKGDIAEGYSVSREKKESFPLTVTSAQKNPTAFYLCASSIDRTDTQYFGPGTRLTVL.

The sample holds one count of this clone. J is TRBJ2-4 and V is TRBV5-5; TRBD1 agrees at 9 bases. The CDR3 is made up of 14 amino acids. CDR1 and CDR2 (germline): SGHKS, YYEKEE (reference sequence). V dropped 3 bases and J dropped 8; count of bases not matched to a gene: 6. CDR3 sequence: CASSSGTGWDIQYF. The CDR3 DNA is TGTGCCAGCAGCTCCGGGACAGGGTGGGACATTCAGTACTTC.

The V call is TRBV19, the J call TRBJ1-2, with D hard to call. V lost 7 bases, J lost 0 bases, and 12 bases lay in between. CDR1 is LNHDA and CDR2 is SQIVND in the germline V gene (reference sequence). The CDR3 is made up of 14 amino acids. DNA of the CDR3: TGTGCCAGTACCCAGGCCCGGGCTAACTATGGCTACACCTTC. Its protein is CASTQARANYGYTF.

The rearrangement links TRBV7-6 to TRBJ2-2; TRBD1 is a possible D gene (6 bases). Germline CDR1 and CDR2: SGHVS and FNYEAQ. The CDR3 length is 13 residues. V lost 6 bases to trimming and J lost 5 bases, with 10 bases between them. This CDR3 reads CASSQRGTGELFF. CDR3 DNA sequence: TGTGCCAGCAGTCAGAGGGGGACCGGGGAGCTGTTTTTT.

The genes are TRBV10-2 and TRBJ2-5, with TRBD2 matching over 7 bases. Trimming took 3 bases from V and 4 from J; bases not matched to a gene: 5. CDR3 length: 14 residues. In germline, CDR1 is WSHSY, CDR2 SAAADI. The CDR3 reads CASSEGDYLETQYF. In DNA, the CDR3 is TGCGCCAGCAGTGAAGGGGACTACCTAGAGACCCAGTACTTC.

The V gene is TRBV6-1, the J gene TRBJ1-1, with D perhaps TRBD1 (5 bases). Trimming shortened V by 8 bases and J by 4 bases, and 17 bases separated the two germline ends. There are 14 residues in the CDR3. CDR1 and CDR2 from the germline V gene are MNHNS and SASEGT. CDR3 loop: CASGGFFGATEAFF. In DNA form, the CDR3 reads TGTGCCAGCGGGGGGTTCTTCGGGGCCACTGAAGCTTTCTTT.

V gene TRBV28 combines with J gene TRBJ2-3; 8 bases agree with TRBD1. There are 16 residues in the CDR3. The ends lost 5 bases at V and 1 base at J; junction bases unmatched: 8. Germline V gene data show CDR1 as MDHEN and CDR2 as SYDVKM. CDR3 DNA sequence: TGTGCCAGCAGTCCTCCGGACAGGGCGGGCACAGATACGCAGTATTTT. It encodes CASSPPDRAGTDTQYF.

This clone was detected only once. The chain is built from TRBV7-9 and TRBJ2-2, with a possible D match to TRBD1 (6 bases). The length of the CDR3 is 15 residues. V lost 8 bases and J lost 5, with 18 bases in between. The germline V gene has CDR1 SEHNR and CDR2 FQNEAQ (reference sequence). CDR3 coding DNA: TGTGCCAGCGTACCGGGAACAAGGGGGACCGGGGAGCTGTTTTTT. Translated: CASVPGTRGTGELFF.

CDR3 nucleotide sequence: TGTGCCAGCAGTAGGGGAGGGACTAACTATGGCTACACCTTC. It translates to CASSRGGTNYGYTF. V is TRBV6-6 and J is TRBJ1-2, with D possibly being TRBD1 (5 bases). V dropped 5 bases and J dropped 0 bases, with 10 bases sitting between them. This CDR3 is built from 14 residues. Looked up from germline, CDR1 is MNHNY and CDR2 is SVGAGI (reference sequence).

The CDR3, as DNA: TGTGCCATCAGATCCCAGACAGGAACCCCCTACGAGCAGTACTTC. Translation gives CAIRSQTGTPYEQYF. The gene calls are TRBV10-3 and TRBJ2-7, with D possibly TRBD1 on 6 matching bases. CDR1 is ENHRY and CDR2 is SYGVKD in the germline V gene. Trimming shortened V by 6 bases and J by 2 bases, and 17 bases separated the two germline ends. This CDR3 comprises 15 residues.

The V call is TRBV28, the J call TRBJ1-3; D is unresolved. Germline lookup yields CDR1 MDHEN and CDR2 SYDVKM. The CDR3 runs 14 residues. Trimming pared 1 base from V and 0 bases from J, leaving 4 bases between. The CDR3 DNA is TGTGCCAGCAGTTTATCAAACTCTGGAAACACCATATATTTT. Its translation: CASSLSNSGNTIYF.

V gene TRBV6-1 combines with J gene TRBJ2-7, with D perhaps TRBD1 or TRBD2 (6 bases each). The CDR3 has 14 residues. Germline V CDR1 and CDR2: MNHNS, SASEGT. Trimming pared 9 bases from V and 4 bases from J, leaving 19 bases between. CDR3 nucleotide sequence: TGTGCCAGTCTCCCCGGGGGCGAGGATTACGAGCAGTACTTC. Translated: CASLPGGEDYEQYF.

V is TRBV28 and J is TRBJ1-5; D might be TRBD1 (5 bases). CDR3 length: 13 residues. Germline CDR1 MDHEN, CDR2 SYDVKM. Trimming shortened V by 5 bases and J by 7 bases, and 12 bases separated the two germline ends. The CDR3: CASSLPGRQPQHF. CDR3 nucleotides: TGTGCCAGCAGTCTCCCAGGGAGGCAGCCCCAGCATTTT.